These T cell receptor beta chains were read from a single sample in a study of OX40 agonist ivuxolimab in advanced cancers. This table comes from immunoSEQ multiplex PCR, and its TCRdb copy is limited to in-frame clones, with some not included. This sample has 35,000 to 45,000 clones; 80% to 90% occur once, and the top ten carry under 5.5%. This specimen consisted of CD4+ or CD8+ T cells sorted from blood, obtained in a trial of the OX40 agonist ivuxolimab. The receptor source for this set is an adult with an advanced solid tumor such as melanoma, head and neck, liver or kidney cancer. CDR3s include the opening cysteine and the closing phenylalanine or tryptophan. A D gene is named only where the DNA matches it firmly. Size values are once, few and many counts, or a class for expanded clones, and some rows have none.

cdr3_aa	cdr3_nt	d_call	clone_size	j_call	v_call
CAWNIQGAGGYTF	TGTGCCTGGAACATACAGGGGGCTGGTGGCTACACCTTC	TRBD1	NA	TRBJ1-2	TRBV30
CASSPDRGTYEQYF	TGTGCCAGCAGTCCCGACAGAGGAACCTACGAGCAGTACTTC	NA	NA	TRBJ2-7	TRBV2
CASRNRATDNEQFF	TGCGCCAGCAGAAACAGGGCCACTGACAATGAGCAGTTCTTC	NA	few	TRBJ2-1	TRBV4-1
CASSYSEGNTEAFF	TGTGCCAGCAGTTACTCGGAGGGGAACACTGAAGCTTTCTTT	NA	NA	TRBJ1-1	TRBV6-6
CAWSDGEEEAFF	TGTGCCTGGAGTGACGGGGAGGAGGAAGCTTTCTTT	NA	NA	TRBJ1-1	TRBV30
CSAGPGQGNTEAFF	TGCAGCGCCGGACCGGGACAGGGGAATACTGAAGCTTTCTTT	TRBD1	NA	TRBJ1-1	TRBV29-1
CASSFSIFAEKLFF	TGTGCCAGCAGTTTCTCGATCTTCGCTGAAAAACTGTTTTTT	NA	NA	TRBJ1-4	TRBV27
CASSPRTNYEQYF	TGTGCCAGCAGCCCGCGGACCAACTACGAGCAGTACTTC	NA	NA	TRBJ2-7	TRBV7-2
CASRPGTGAGELFF	TGTGCCAGCAGGCCCGGGACAGGAGCCGGGGAGCTGTTTTTT	TRBD1	NA	TRBJ2-2	TRBV27
CASSSGLAGRNEQFF	TGTGCCAGCAGTTCGGGACTAGCGGGGAGGAATGAGCAGTTCTTC	TRBD2	NA	TRBJ2-1	TRBV6-5
CASSEVGENTEAFF	TGCGCCAGCAGTGAAGTGGGCGAGAACACTGAAGCTTTCTTT	NA	NA	TRBJ1-1	TRBV10-2
CASSPRYGQYF	TGTGCCAGCAGCCCCCGGTACGGGCAGTACTTC	NA	NA	TRBJ2-7	TRBV2
CASSYYPGQMRGYTF	TGTGCCAGCAGCTATTATCCGGGACAGATGAGGGGCTACACCTTC	TRBD1	NA	TRBJ1-2	TRBV7-2
CASSLAGFNQPQHF	TGTGCCAGCAGCTTGGCAGGCTTCAATCAGCCCCAGCATTTT	NA	NA	TRBJ1-5	TRBV7-9
CASSPRWGFNTEAFF	TGTGCCAGCAGCCCTCGTTGGGGTTTTAACACTGAAGCTTTCTTT	NA	NA	TRBJ1-1	TRBV7-8
CATSRAGSPDTQYF	TGTGCCACCAGCAGAGCTGGTAGTCCAGATACGCAGTATTTT	NA	NA	TRBJ2-3	TRBV15
CASSAPARGLYEQYF	TGTGCCAGCAGTGCCCCCGCCAGGGGACTCTACGAGCAGTACTTC	NA	NA	TRBJ2-7	TRBV28
CASSFDRAEHYEQYF	TGTGCCAGCAGCTTTGATCGGGCAGAGCACTACGAGCAGTACTTC	NA	NA	TRBJ2-7	TRBV5-4
CAIGFQSTDTQYF	TGTGCCATCGGGTTTCAGAGCACAGATACGCAGTATTTT	NA	NA	TRBJ2-3	TRBV10-3
CASSYVYNEQFF	TGTGCCAGCAGTTACGTTTACAATGAGCAGTTCTTC	NA	NA	TRBJ2-1	TRBV6-6
CASSLEGDWTSTDTQYF	TGCGCCAGCAGCTTGGAAGGCGACTGGACCAGCACAGATACGCAGTATTTT	NA	few	TRBJ2-3	TRBV5-1
CSVTGNSYGYTF	TGCAGCGTTACAGGGAATAGCTATGGCTACACCTTC	NA	NA	TRBJ1-2	TRBV29-1
CASSQDLLAGNTGELFF	TGTGCCAGCAGCCAAGATTTACTAGCGGGGAACACCGGGGAGCTGTTTTTT	TRBD2	NA	TRBJ2-2	TRBV14
CASSLGQGPSETQYF	TGTGCCAGCAGTTTGGGACAGGGGCCATCGGAGACCCAGTACTTC	TRBD1	once	TRBJ2-5	TRBV6-5
CASSPEGWNTEAFF	TGTGCCAGTAGTCCAGAGGGATGGAACACTGAAGCTTTCTTT	NA	NA	TRBJ1-1	TRBV19
CASSPSGDTDTQYF	TGTGCCAGCTCACCTAGCGGGGACACAGATACGCAGTATTTT	TRBD2	NA	TRBJ2-3	TRBV18
CASSLGGLASSYNEQFF	TGTGCCAGCAGCTTAGGGGGACTAGCGAGCTCCTACAATGAGCAGTTCTTC	TRBD2	NA	TRBJ2-1	TRBV11-1
CASSTGIFSTDTQYF	TGTGCCAGCAGTACAGGGATTTTTAGCACAGATACGCAGTATTTT	NA	NA	TRBJ2-3	TRBV2
CASTSGTGIRSEQFF	TGTGCCAGTACCTCCGGGACAGGGATAAGGAGTGAGCAGTTCTTC	TRBD1	NA	TRBJ2-1	TRBV28
CAISDPSVGTDTQYF	TGTGCCATCAGTGACCCCTCGGTCGGCACAGATACGCAGTATTTT	NA	NA	TRBJ2-3	TRBV10-3
CASSPDSVVKKLFF	TGTGCCAGTAGTCCGGACAGCGTCGTGAAAAAACTGTTTTTT	NA	NA	TRBJ1-4	TRBV19
CASSVGIAGGQETQYF	TGTGCCAGCAGCGTAGGAATAGCGGGAGGGCAAGAGACCCAGTACTTC	TRBD2	NA	TRBJ2-5	TRBV9